Presented here are 10 T cell receptor beta chains from one specimen sequenced in a study of shared clonotypes between healthy human individuals (TCRdb year 2020). The library was built by means of the immunoSEQ multiplex PCR assay. TCRdb provides this immuneACCESS table in a form limited to in-frame rearrangements. Some clones are lacking; in checked studies, under half of them reflect an unresolved V gene, and why the rest are absent is not known. Here the sample has about 1.1 million clones; roughly 74% occur a single time. In total, the top ten clones hold around 0.47% of the sample. The sequenced sample was memory CD4+ T cells from PBMCs. The meaning of the sample's cell subset or site label: CD45RA-negative fraction. The receptors shown here come from a man aged 18-30 years in good health. Some clones in this sample may be carry-over from other donors' samples.

The chain couples TRBV19 to TRBJ2-7; the match to TRBD1 covers 9 bases. After removal of 3 bases from V and 9 bases from J, the junction contained 12 bases not matched to a gene. This CDR3 is 15 amino acids long. Per germline, CDR1 LNHDA and CDR2 SQIVND (reference sequence). CDR3 region: CASSIGGTGIRGQYF. DNA for the CDR3: TGTGCCAGTAGTATTGGAGGGACAGGGATTCGCGGGCAGTACTTC.

This chain uses TRBV9 with TRBJ2-3; tentatively, D is TRBD1 (5 bases). CDR3 length: 13 residues. The germline CDR1 and CDR2 sequences are SGDLS and YYNGEE. V lost 4 bases and J 2 bases, leaving 8 bases between the germline ends. The CDR3 DNA reads as TGTGCCAGCAGCCGTGGACACACAGATACGCAGTATTTT. It is translated as CASSRGHTDTQYF.

Only one count was recorded for this clone. This chain uses TRBV5-6 with TRBJ1-3; D possibly corresponds to TRBD1 (6 bases). This CDR3 region has 12 residues. V was clipped by 0 bases and J by 15 bases, with 13 bases between them. CDR1 SGHDT and CDR2 YYEEEE come from the germline V gene. CDR3 nucleotides: TGTGCCAGCAGCTTGGGAAGAGGGGGTGAATATTTT. This sequence encodes CASSLGRGGEYF.

This clone was detected only a few times. The chain has TRBV7-2 and TRBJ2-2; no clear D. This CDR3 has 13 amino acids. CDR1 and CDR2 from the germline V gene are SGHTA and FQGNSA. V dropped 1 base and J dropped 7 bases, with 7 bases sitting between them. The CDR3 DNA follows: TGTGCCAGCAGCTTAGAGACCGGCGGGGAGCTGTTTTTT. Protein product: CASSLETGGELFF.

V usage is TRBV19 and J usage is TRBJ2-3; D is undetermined. Germline V gene data show CDR1 as LNHDA and CDR2 as SQIVND (reference sequence). Trimming left V 3 bases short and J 5 bases short, with 12 bases between. The CDR3 spans 14 residues. The chain's CDR3 is CASSIKSPRDTQYF. CDR3 coding DNA: TGTGCCAGTAGTATCAAATCTCCGAGAGATACGCAGTATTTT.

This clone appeared a single time. The V gene is TRBV19, the J gene TRBJ2-1; D uncertain. The germline V gene has CDR1 LNHDA and CDR2 SQIVND (reference sequence). V gave up 5 bases and J gave up 3 bases, with 11 bases separating them. The CDR3 is made up of 14 amino acids. The CDR3 here is CASSPWDDYNEQFF. CDR3 bases: TGTGCCAGTAGTCCATGGGATGACTACAATGAGCAGTTCTTC.

V is TRBV5-8 and J is TRBJ1-2; unclear D gene. The CDR3 is 14 residues long. Germline CDR1 reads SGHTS; CDR2 reads YDEGEE. Trimming pared 4 bases from V and 5 bases from J, leaving 15 bases between. The CDR3 nucleotides are TGTGCCAGCAGCGACGTCCCCCGGGTTTATGGCTACACCTTC. It translates to CASSDVPRVYGYTF.

The sample holds a few counts of this clone. The chain carries TRBV6-1 and TRBJ1-5; D not resolved. Looked up from germline, CDR1 is MNHNS and CDR2 is SASEGT. The CDR3 has 11 amino acids. V gave up 7 bases and J gave up 7 bases, with 8 bases separating them. The CDR3 DNA sequence: TGTGCCAGCATGGAGACCCAGCCCCAGCATTTT. Translated: CASMETQPQHF.

The chain uses TRBV2 and TRBJ1-5; TRBD1 might be the D (5 bases). Trimming took off 4 bases at V and 5 bases at J, with 12 bases between the two ends. This CDR3 has 14 residues. Germline CDR1 is SNHLY and CDR2 is FYNNEI. CDR3 loop: CASSGGGGDQPQHF. The CDR3 coding sequence is TGTGCCAGCAGTGGGGGCGGGGGAGATCAGCCCCAGCATTTT.

The chain has TRBV19 and TRBJ2-1, with 9 positions matching TRBD2. The CDR3 is made up of 17 amino acids. Trimming removed 1 base from V and 5 bases from J; junction bases left unmatched: 9. Germline-derived CDR1 and CDR2 are LNHDA and SQIVND (reference sequence). Here the CDR3 reads CASSIGGGGRAHNEQFF. Here the CDR3 DNA reads TGTGCCAGTAGTATAGGGGGTGGCGGGAGGGCCCACAATGAGCAGTTCTTC.